This is a list of T cell receptor beta chains from one sample in a study of cytomegalovirus exposure and HLA in healthy donors. This table comes from immunoSEQ multiplex PCR, and its TCRdb copy is limited to in-frame clones, with some not included. The data contain about 110,000 clones, roughly two thirds of them singletons. The sample was PBMCs. These receptors were obtained from a female donor in good health and CMV-seronegative. Both conserved end residues are part of each CDR3. A D gene is named only where the DNA matches it firmly. The listing skips clone size in some rows; elsewhere it reads once, few, many or a size class.

CDR3 length	D gene	V gene	clone size	J gene	CDR3 DNA	CDR3 protein
13	NA	TRBV10-2	few	TRBJ1-5	TGCGCCAGCAGTTTACAGCAAAATCAGCCCCAGCATTTT	CASSLQQNQPQHF
16	NA	TRBV9	few	TRBJ2-3	TGTGCCAGCAGCGCCGAAGGGGATTATGGCACAGATACGCAGTATTTT	CASSAEGDYGTDTQYF
13	TRBD1	TRBV30	NA	TRBJ1-5	TGTGCCTGGAGTGCAGGGGGGTACCAGCCCCAGCATTTT	CAWSAGGYQPQHF
14	TRBD2	TRBV5-1	NA	TRBJ2-7	TGCGCCAGCAGGTCTACTAGCGCTGGTTACGAGCAGTACTTC	CASRSTSAGYEQYF
16	TRBD1	TRBV7-9	NA	TRBJ2-7	TGTGCCAGCAGCTTAGAGACAGGGGGCTTTTCCTACGAGCAGTACTTC	CASSLETGGFSYEQYF
13	NA	TRBV11-2	NA	TRBJ2-2	TGTGCCAGCAGCTTAGGAGTCACCGGGGAGCTGTTTTTT	CASSLGVTGELFF
16	TRBD1	TRBV4-2	NA	TRBJ1-2	TGTGCCAGCAGCCAAGATCGGACAGGGGGCTACTATGGCTACACCTTC	CASSQDRTGGYYGYTF
13	NA	TRBV28	NA	TRBJ1-1	TGTGGGTCCGGGGGACGGTCGAACACTGAAGCTTTCTTT	CGSGGRSNTEAFF
13	NA	TRBV29-1	NA	TRBJ2-1	TGCAGCGTTGAAACCGGAGACAGGACTGAGCAGTTCTTC	CSVETGDRTEQFF
15	TRBD1	TRBV27	NA	TRBJ1-4	TGTGCCAGCAGTTTAACAGGGGCAACTAATGAAAAACTGTTTTTT	CASSLTGATNEKLFF
13	NA	TRBV2	NA	TRBJ2-1	TGTGCCAGCAGTGAAATGGGGGGAAATGAGCAGTTCTTC	CASSEMGGNEQFF
17	NA	TRBV4-1	NA	TRBJ1-4	TGCGCCAGCAGCCACCTGCGGGGCTTGGGGACTAATGAAAAACTGTTTTTT	CASSHLRGLGTNEKLFF
17	NA	TRBV27	NA	TRBJ1-1	TGTGCCAGCAGAACTAATGGCCCGGCAGACCCGTTCCCTGAAGCTTTCTTT	CASRTNGPADPFPEAFF
15	TRBD2	TRBV7-9	NA	TRBJ2-2	TGTGCCAGCAGCCTGACGGCGGGAGAGGCCGGGGAGCTGTTTTTT	CASSLTAGEAGELFF
13	NA	TRBV2	NA	TRBJ2-4	TGTGCCAGCAGGGTGAGGGCCTGGACCAACCAGTACTTC	CASRVRAWTNQYF
12	NA	TRBV29-1	NA	TRBJ1-1	TGCAGCGTGGTGCGGTCGAACACTGAAGCTTTCTTT	CSVVRSNTEAFF
12	NA	TRBV27	few	TRBJ1-5	TGTGCCAGCAGTGAGTCGGGTCAGCCCCAGCATTTT	CASSESGQPQHF
15	TRBD1	TRBV11-3	few	TRBJ2-7	TGTGCCAGCAGCCCAACCGGGACAGGGGATAGCGAGCAGTACTTC	CASSPTGTGDSEQYF
15	NA	TRBV11-3	NA	TRBJ2-3	TGTGCCAGCAGCTTAGGAAGGAGTAGCACAGATACGCAGTATTTT	CASSLGRSSTDTQYF
15	TRBD1	TRBV4-1	NA	TRBJ1-2	TGCGCCAGCAGCCAGCCGGGACAGGCCGCTATCCGCTACACCTTC	CASSQPGQAAIRYTF
14	NA	TRBV5-4	few	TRBJ1-1	TGTGCCAGCAGCTTGGGAACTACGAACACTGAAGCTTTCTTT	CASSLGTTNTEAFF
12	TRBD2	TRBV5-1	NA	TRBJ2-1	TGCGCCAGCCGGCGGGAGGTTAATGAGCAGTTCTTC	CASRREVNEQFF
14	NA	TRBV7-6	NA	TRBJ2-3	TGTGCCAGCAGCTCTAAGCGAGTCAGCGATACGCAGTATTTT	CASSSKRVSDTQYF
11	NA	TRBV2	few	TRBJ1-2	TGTGCCAGCGGACAAGACTATGGCTACACCTTC	CASGQDYGYTF
18	TRBD2	TRBV4-2	NA	TRBJ2-7	TGTGCCAGAGACCCAATCTCGACTAGCGGGAGGCCAAGCTACGAGCAGTACTTC	CARDPISTSGRPSYEQYF
13	NA	TRBV29-1	few	TRBJ2-7	TGCAGCGTTGTCCCAGCGGCATCCTACGAGCAGTACTTC	CSVVPAASYEQYF
17	NA	TRBV6-1	NA	TRBJ1-3	TGTGCCAGCAGTGAAGGGAGAGGCGTGATCTCTGGAAACACCATATATTTT	CASSEGRGVISGNTIYF
14	TRBD2	TRBV7-9	NA	TRBJ2-1	TGTGCCAGCAGCTTGACTAGCGGGTGGTCTGAGCAGTTCTTC	CASSLTSGWSEQFF
14	NA	TRBV29-1	NA	TRBJ2-1	TGCAGCGTTAGAACGAGCTCCGCCTACAATGAGCAGTTCTTC	CSVRTSSAYNEQFF
12	NA	TRBV29-1	NA	TRBJ2-7	TGCAGCGGCCGGGACACCTCCTACGAGCAGTACTTC	CSGRDTSYEQYF
13	NA	TRBV10-3	few	TRBJ2-2	TGTGCCACTGTCGGGACTAACACCGGGGAGCTGTTTTTT	CATVGTNTGELFF
14	NA	TRBV7-9	NA	TRBJ2-7	TGTGCCAGCAGCGATGAGACTGTTACCTACGTGCAGTACTTC	CASSDETVTYVQYF
15	TRBD1	TRBV4-1	NA	TRBJ2-3	TGCGCCAGCAGCCAAGTATTCAGGGGGACAGATACGCAGTATTTT	CASSQVFRGTDTQYF
12	TRBD1	TRBV7-8	NA	TRBJ1-5	TGTGCCAGCGGACAGGGCAATCAGCCCCAGCATTTT	CASGQGNQPQHF
11	TRBD2	TRBV11-2	NA	TRBJ2-1	TGTGCCAGCAGCTCACGGGGGGAGGTGTTCTTC	CASSSRGEVFF
18	TRBD2	TRBV2	NA	TRBJ2-1	TGTGCCAGCAGGTCGGGACTAGCGGGAGGGCGATATTTCAATGAGCAGTTCTTC	CASRSGLAGGRYFNEQFF
16	TRBD2	TRBV6-5	NA	TRBJ2-3	TGTGCCAGCAGTTACTCGACAGCGGGAGTTGGGAATACGCAGTATTTT	CASSYSTAGVGNTQYF
14	TRBD2	TRBV29-1	NA	TRBJ2-7	TGCAGCGTCAAGACTAGCGGGACGTTCAACGAGCAGTACTTC	CSVKTSGTFNEQYF
15	NA	TRBV5-5	few	TRBJ1-2	TGTGCCAGCAGCTTGGCCAGGGGACCGCTCTATGGCTACACCTTC	CASSLARGPLYGYTF
15	TRBD1	TRBV6-1	few	TRBJ1-1	TGTGCCATCGGCGTAGGGACAGGTGGGCGGACTGAAGCTTTCTTT	CAIGVGTGGRTEAFF
13	NA	TRBV18	large	TRBJ1-2	TGTGCCAGCTCACCATGGAGGGTACTTGGCTACACCTTC	CASSPWRVLGYTF
12	NA	TRBV28	NA	TRBJ2-7	TGTGCCAGCACAACAGGGGGGGACGAGCAGTACTTC	CASTTGGDEQYF
16	TRBD2	TRBV6-5	NA	TRBJ2-1	TGTGCCAGCAGTTCGGGACTAGCGGGAGCTCCGCATGAGCAGTTCTTC	CASSSGLAGAPHEQFF
12	TRBD1	TRBV6-5	NA	TRBJ2-5	TGTGCCAGTAGGGACAGCCAAGAGACCCAGTACTTC	CASRDSQETQYF
13	TRBD1	TRBV10-1	NA	TRBJ2-7	TGCGCCAGCAGTGGGACAGGACACTACGAGCAGTACTTC	CASSGTGHYEQYF
14	TRBD1	TRBV29-1	NA	TRBJ1-1	TGCAGCGTTGTACCGACAGGGGGCAACCCTGAAGCTTTCTTT	CSVVPTGGNPEAFF
13	NA	TRBV27	NA	TRBJ2-3	TGTGCCAGCCGGGTCACGTACCCAGATACGCAGTATTTT	CASRVTYPDTQYF
17	NA	TRBV5-1	NA	TRBJ2-3	TGCGCCAGCAGCTTGGCCGGGGGCGGGAGAGGGTCAGATACGCAGTATTTT	CASSLAGGGRGSDTQYF
13	NA	TRBV29-1	few	TRBJ1-2	TGCAGCGCTTTGGACAGACAAAACTATGGCTACACCTTC	CSALDRQNYGYTF
15	TRBD1	TRBV2	once	TRBJ1-2	TGTGCCAGCAGTCCCCGCCCGGGACAGGGTGGTGGCTACACCTTC	CASSPRPGQGGGYTF
15	TRBD1	TRBV13	NA	TRBJ1-2	TGTGCCAGCAGCTTATGGGGACAGGGGAACTATGGCTACACCTTC	CASSLWGQGNYGYTF
15	TRBD2	TRBV15	NA	TRBJ2-5	TGTGCCACCAGCAGAGATCGGGCGGGAGGAGAGACCCAGTACTTC	CATSRDRAGGETQYF
15	NA	TRBV19	once	TRBJ1-4	TGTGCCAGTAGTATAGCACAGGCAACTAATGAAAAACTGTTTTTT	CASSIAQATNEKLFF
14	NA	TRBV21-1	NA	TRBJ2-1	TGTGCCAGCAGTCTAAGCGGGAGTGCAAGTGAGCAGTTCTTC	CASSLSGSASEQFF